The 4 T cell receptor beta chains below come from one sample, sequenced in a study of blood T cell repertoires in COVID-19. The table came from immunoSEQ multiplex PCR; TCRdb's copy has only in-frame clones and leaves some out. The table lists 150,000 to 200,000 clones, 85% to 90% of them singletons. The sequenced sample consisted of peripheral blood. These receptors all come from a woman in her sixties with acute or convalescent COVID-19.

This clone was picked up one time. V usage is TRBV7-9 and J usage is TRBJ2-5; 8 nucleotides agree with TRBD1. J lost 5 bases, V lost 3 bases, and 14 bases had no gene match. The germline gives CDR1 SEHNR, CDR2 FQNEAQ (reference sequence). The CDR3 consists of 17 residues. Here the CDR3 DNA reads TGTGCCAGCAGCTTCGGAGTTGCAGGGGGCGGAGAGGAGACCCAGTACTTC. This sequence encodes CASSFGVAGGGEETQYF.

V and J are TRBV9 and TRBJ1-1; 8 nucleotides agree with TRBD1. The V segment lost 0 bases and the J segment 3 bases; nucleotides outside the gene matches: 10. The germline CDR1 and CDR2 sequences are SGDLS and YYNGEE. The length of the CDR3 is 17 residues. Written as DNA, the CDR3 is TGTGCCAGCAGCGTAGTCCCCGTGGGACAGGAGGACACTGAAGCTTTCTTT. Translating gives CASSVVPVGQEDTEAFF.

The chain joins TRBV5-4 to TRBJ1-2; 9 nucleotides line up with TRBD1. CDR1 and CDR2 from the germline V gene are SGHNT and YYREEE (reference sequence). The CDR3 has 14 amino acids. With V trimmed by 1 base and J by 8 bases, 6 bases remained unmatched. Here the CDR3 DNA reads TGTGCCAGCAGCTTGCCACAGGGGGCGGGAGGCTACACCTTC. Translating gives CASSLPQGAGGYTF.

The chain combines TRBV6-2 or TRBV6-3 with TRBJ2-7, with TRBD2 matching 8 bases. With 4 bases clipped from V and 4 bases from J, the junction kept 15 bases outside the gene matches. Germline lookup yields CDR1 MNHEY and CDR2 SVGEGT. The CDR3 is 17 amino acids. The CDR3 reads CASSWPGGTGKLYEQYF. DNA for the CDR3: TGTGCCAGCAGTTGGCCGGGGGGGACGGGGAAACTGTACGAGCAGTACTTC.